This T cell receptor beta chain originates from a study of blood T cell repertoires in COVID-19. Overall study: Italy, Spain and the United States were the sources of the convalescent and acute COVID-19 samples. T cells, B-cell-depleted T cells, or PBMCs provided the cDNA or gDNA that served as material.

Original handling: The authors estimated nucleated cell counts from reference gene primer amplification. Method: immunoSEQ multiplex PCR; TCRdb's copy keeps in-frame clones and lacks some. That table gives V, J and clone size, and the DNA gave D and trimming. Of about 70,000 clones in the sample, over 65% were seen once. Trimming pared 0 bases from V and 6 bases from J, leaving 10 bases between. Per germline, CDR1 SGHRS and CDR2 YFSETQ. The CDR3 is made up of 14 amino acids. Sequences were obtained from peripheral blood. This chain links TRBV5-1 with TRBJ2-1, with TRBD1 as a possible D gene (5 bases). This TCR came from a woman aged 70 to 79 with acute or convalescent COVID-19. The CDR3 DNA reads as TGCGCCAGCAGCTTGGTGGGGCCGGGCAATGAGCAGTTCTTC. Translation gives CASSLVGPGNEQFF.